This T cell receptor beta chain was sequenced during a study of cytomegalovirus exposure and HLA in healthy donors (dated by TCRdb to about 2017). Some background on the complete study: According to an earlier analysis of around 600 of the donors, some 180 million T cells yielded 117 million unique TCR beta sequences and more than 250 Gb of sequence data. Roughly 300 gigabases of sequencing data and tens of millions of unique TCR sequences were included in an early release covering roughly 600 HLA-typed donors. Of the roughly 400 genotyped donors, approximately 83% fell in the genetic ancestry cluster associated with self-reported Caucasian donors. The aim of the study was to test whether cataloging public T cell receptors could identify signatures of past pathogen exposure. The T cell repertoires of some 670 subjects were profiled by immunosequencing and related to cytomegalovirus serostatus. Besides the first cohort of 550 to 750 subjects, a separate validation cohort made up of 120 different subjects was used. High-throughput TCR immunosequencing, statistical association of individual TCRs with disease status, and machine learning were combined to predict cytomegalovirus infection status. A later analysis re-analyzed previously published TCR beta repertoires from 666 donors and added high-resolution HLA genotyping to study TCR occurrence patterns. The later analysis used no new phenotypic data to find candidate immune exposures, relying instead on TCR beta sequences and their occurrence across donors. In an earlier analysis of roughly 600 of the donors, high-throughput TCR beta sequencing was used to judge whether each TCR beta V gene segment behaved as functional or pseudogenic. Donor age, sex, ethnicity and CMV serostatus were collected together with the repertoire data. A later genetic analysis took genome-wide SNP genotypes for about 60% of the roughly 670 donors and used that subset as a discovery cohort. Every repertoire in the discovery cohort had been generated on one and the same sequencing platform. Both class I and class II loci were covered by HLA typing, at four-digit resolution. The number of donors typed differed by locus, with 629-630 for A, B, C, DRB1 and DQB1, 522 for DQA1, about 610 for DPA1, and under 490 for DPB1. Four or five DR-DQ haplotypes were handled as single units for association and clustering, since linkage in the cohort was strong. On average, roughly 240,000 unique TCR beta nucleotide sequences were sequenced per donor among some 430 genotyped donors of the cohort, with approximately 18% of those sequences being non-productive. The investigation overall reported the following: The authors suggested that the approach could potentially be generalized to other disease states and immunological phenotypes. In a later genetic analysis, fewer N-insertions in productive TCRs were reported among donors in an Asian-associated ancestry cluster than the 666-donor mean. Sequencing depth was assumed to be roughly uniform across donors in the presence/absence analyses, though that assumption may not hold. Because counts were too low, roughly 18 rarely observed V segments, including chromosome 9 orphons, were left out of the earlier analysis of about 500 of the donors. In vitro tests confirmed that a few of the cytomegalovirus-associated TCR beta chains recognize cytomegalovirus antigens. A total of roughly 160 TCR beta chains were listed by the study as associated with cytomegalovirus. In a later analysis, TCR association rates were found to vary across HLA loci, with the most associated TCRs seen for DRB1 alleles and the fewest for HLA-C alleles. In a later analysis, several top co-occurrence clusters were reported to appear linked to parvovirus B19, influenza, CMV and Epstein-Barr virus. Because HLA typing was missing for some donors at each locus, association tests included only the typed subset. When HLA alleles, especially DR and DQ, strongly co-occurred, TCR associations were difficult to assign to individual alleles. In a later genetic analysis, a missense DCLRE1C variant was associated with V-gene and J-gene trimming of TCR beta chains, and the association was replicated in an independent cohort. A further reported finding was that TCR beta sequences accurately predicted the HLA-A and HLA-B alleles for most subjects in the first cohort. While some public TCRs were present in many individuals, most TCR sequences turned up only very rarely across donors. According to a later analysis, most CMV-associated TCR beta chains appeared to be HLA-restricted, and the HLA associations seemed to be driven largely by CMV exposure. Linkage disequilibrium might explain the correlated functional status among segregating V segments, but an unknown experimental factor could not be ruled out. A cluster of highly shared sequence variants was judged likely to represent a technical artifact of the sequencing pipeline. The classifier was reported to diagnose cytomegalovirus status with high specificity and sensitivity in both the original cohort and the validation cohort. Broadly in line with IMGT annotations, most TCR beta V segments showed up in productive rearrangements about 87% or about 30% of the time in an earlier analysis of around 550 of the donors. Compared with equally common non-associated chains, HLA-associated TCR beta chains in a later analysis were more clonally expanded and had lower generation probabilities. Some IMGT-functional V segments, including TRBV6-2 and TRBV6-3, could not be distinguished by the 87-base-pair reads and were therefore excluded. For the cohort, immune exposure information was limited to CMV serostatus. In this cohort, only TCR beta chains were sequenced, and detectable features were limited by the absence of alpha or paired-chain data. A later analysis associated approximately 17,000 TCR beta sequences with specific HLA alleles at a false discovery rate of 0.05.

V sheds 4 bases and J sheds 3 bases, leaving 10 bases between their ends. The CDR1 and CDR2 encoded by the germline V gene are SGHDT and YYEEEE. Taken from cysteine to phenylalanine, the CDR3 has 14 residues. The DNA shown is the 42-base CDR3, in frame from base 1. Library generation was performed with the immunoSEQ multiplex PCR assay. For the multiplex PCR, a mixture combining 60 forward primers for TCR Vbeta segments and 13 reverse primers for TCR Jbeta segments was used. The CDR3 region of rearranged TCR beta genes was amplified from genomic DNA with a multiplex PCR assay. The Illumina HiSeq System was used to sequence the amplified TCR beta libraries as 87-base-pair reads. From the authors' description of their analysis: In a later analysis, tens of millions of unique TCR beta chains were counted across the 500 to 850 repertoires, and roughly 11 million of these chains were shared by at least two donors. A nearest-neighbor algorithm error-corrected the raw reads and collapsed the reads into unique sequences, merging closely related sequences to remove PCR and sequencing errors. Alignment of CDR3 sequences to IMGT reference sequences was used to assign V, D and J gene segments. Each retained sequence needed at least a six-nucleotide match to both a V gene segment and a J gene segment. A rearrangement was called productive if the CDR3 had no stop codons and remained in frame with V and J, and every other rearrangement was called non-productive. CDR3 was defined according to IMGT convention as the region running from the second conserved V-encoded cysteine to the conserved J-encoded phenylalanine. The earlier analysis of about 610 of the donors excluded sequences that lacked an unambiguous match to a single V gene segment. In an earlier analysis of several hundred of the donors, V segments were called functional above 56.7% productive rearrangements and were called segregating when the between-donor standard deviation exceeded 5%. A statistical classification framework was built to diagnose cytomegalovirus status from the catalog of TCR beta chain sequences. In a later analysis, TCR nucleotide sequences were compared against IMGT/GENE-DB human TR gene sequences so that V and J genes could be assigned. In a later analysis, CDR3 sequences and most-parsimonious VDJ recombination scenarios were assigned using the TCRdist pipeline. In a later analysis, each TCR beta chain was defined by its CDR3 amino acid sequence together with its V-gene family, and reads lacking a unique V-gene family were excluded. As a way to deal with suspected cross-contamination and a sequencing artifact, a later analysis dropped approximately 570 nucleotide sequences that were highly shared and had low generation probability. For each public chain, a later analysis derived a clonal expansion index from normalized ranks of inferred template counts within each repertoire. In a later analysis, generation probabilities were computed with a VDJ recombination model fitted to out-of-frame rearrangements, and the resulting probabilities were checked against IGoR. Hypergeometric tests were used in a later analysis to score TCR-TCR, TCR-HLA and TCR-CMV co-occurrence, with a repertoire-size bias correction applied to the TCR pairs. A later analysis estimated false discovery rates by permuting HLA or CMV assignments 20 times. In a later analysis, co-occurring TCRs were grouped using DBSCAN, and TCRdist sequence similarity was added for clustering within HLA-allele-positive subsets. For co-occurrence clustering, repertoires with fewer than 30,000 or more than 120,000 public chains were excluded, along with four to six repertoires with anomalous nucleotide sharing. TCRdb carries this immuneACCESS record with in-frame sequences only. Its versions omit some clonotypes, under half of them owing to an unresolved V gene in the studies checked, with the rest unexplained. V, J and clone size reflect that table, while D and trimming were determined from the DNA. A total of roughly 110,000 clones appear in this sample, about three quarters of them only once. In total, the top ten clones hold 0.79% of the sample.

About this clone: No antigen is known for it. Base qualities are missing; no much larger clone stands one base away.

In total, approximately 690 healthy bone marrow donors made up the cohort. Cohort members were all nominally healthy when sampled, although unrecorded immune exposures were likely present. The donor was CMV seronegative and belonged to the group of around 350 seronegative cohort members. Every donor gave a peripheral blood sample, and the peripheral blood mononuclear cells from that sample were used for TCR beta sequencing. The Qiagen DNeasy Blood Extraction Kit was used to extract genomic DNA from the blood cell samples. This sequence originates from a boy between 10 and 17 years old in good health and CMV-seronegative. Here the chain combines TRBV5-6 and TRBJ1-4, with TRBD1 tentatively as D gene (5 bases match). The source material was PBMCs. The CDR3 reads CASSAQGSNEKLFF. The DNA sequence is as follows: TGTGCCAGCAGCGCTCAGGGTTCTAATGAAAAACTGTTTTTT.